These 20 T cell receptor beta chains were all obtained from the same sample, sequenced in a study of cytomegalovirus exposure and HLA in healthy donors. 13 Jbeta primers and 60 Vbeta primers were used for the PCR. Some clones are missing from TCRdb's copy, which holds only in-frame ones; the method was immunoSEQ multiplex PCR. The sample has roughly 180,000 clones, nearly 80% seen once. The sample comprised PBMCs. These receptors came from a man in his fifties or sixties in good health and CMV-seropositive.

This clone came up a few times. The V gene is TRBV29-1, the J gene TRBJ1-1, with D possibly being TRBD1 (6 bases). Trimming shortened V by 6 bases and J by 1 base, and 12 bases separated the two germline ends. Germline loops: CDR1 SQVTM, CDR2 ANQGSEA. This CDR3 contains 13 residues. This CDR3 reads CSVSMTGNTEAFF. The CDR3, as DNA: TGCAGCGTCTCAATGACAGGGAACACTGAAGCTTTCTTT. Drawing the rest from reference TRBV29-1 and TRBJ1-1, the complete variable domain is SAVISQKPSRDICQRGTSLTIQCQVDSQVTMMFWYRQQPGQSLTLIATANQGSEATYESGFVIDKFPISRPNLTFSTLTVSNMSPEDSSIYLCSVSMTGNTEAFFGQGTRLTVV.

This CDR3 reads CASSGYNSGNTIYF. CDR3 sequence (DNA): TGTGCCAGCAGTGGGTACAACTCTGGAAACACCATATATTTT. This chain uses TRBV6-1 with TRBJ1-3; D uncertain. The V gene's germline CDR1 is MNHNS and CDR2 SASEGT. The V gene lost 4 bases and the J gene lost 0 bases, with 7 bases spanning the gap. The CDR3 is 14 amino acids.

The gene calls are TRBV7-3 and TRBJ1-2, with D possibly being TRBD1 (5 bases). The V end was cut by 4 bases, the J end by 4 bases, with 16 bases between. The germline gives CDR1 SGHTA, CDR2 FQGTGA. CDR3 length: 15 residues. CDR3 nucleotide sequence: TGTGCCAGCAGCTCATCACGCGACAGCATCTATGGCTACACCTTC. Translation: CASSSSRDSIYGYTF.

This chain joins TRBV27 and TRBJ1-2; D gene ambiguous. This CDR3 contains 14 residues. V shed 2 bases and J shed 10 bases, with 17 bases lying between them. Per germline, CDR1 MNHEY and CDR2 SMNVEV (reference sequence). The CDR3: CASSLLGQSRVYTF. Written as DNA, the CDR3 is TGTGCCAGCAGTTTACTCGGCCAAAGTCGGGTCTACACCTTC.

V and J are TRBV28 and TRBJ1-6, with unresolved D. Per the germline V gene, CDR1 is MDHEN and CDR2 is SYDVKM. This CDR3 region has 14 residues. V lost 5 bases and J 5 bases, leaving 10 bases between the germline ends. DNA for the CDR3: TGTGCCAGCAGTACTCACCGAGATAATTCACCCCTCCACTTT. Its translation is CASSTHRDNSPLHF.

The chain joins TRBV27 to TRBJ2-1, with 16 bases lining up with TRBD2. Looked up from germline, CDR1 is MNHEY and CDR2 is SMNVEV (reference sequence). This CDR3 has 18 residues. Trimming at V came to 9 bases and at J to 2 bases, leaving 10 bases not matched to a gene. CDR3 nucleotide sequence: TGTGCCAGTGGGACTAGCGGGGGGGCTAGGTGGCCCTACAATGAGCAGTTCTTC. Its translation: CASGTSGGARWPYNEQFF.

V usage is TRBV2 and J usage is TRBJ2-7; 7 bases match TRBD2. Germline CDR1 reads SNHLY; CDR2 reads FYNNEI. The J segment lost 6 bases and the V segment lost 7 bases, leaving 9 bases of the junction unmatched. This CDR3 has 13 amino acids. In DNA, the CDR3 is TGTGCCAGCAAGGGGACTATTTTAACCGAGCAGTACGTC. Its protein product is CASKGTILTEQYV.

V and J are TRBV5-6 and TRBJ1-5; the match to TRBD1 covers 8 bases. Per germline, CDR1 SGHDT and CDR2 YYEEEE. Trimming at V came to 3 bases and at J to 1 base, leaving 6 bases not matched to a gene. The CDR3 sequence is 16 residues long. The CDR3 reads CASSYGTGPSNQPQHF. In nucleotides, the CDR3 is TGTGCCAGCAGCTATGGGACAGGACCCAGCAATCAGCCCCAGCATTTT.

The rearrangement uses TRBV9 and TRBJ1-1; D is perhaps TRBD1 (6 bases). Per germline, CDR1 SGDLS and CDR2 YYNGEE. The V gene lost 6 bases and the J gene lost 3 bases, with 15 bases spanning the gap. CDR3 length: 14 amino acids. The CDR3 sequence is CASTKGGRDTEAFF. The CDR3 DNA reads as TGTGCCAGCACCAAGGGGGGGAGGGACACTGAAGCTTTCTTT. Using reference TRBV9 and TRBJ1-1 for the parts outside the CDR3, the full variable domain is DSGVTQTPKHLITATGQRVTLRCSPRSGDLSVYWYQQSLDQGLQFLIQYYNGEERAKGNILERFSAQQFPDLHSELNLSSLELGDSALYFCASTKGGRDTEAFFGQGTRLTVV.

This chain joins TRBV21-1 and TRBJ2-1; the table gives TRBD2 as D, unverified against the DNA. TRBV21-1 is described as a pseudogene. CDR3 length: 16 residues. CDR3 loop: CASTPGRGWRYNEQFF. CDR3 sequence (DNA): TGTGCCAGCACCCCTGGGCGGGGGTGGCGGTACAATGAGCAGTTCTTC.

This chain connects TRBV5-4 to TRBJ2-3; 11 bases agree with TRBD2. Germline V lookup: CDR1 SGHNT, CDR2 YYREEE (reference sequence). The CDR3 runs to 16 residues. V was clipped by 4 bases and J by 0 bases; unmatched bases: 4. CDR3 sequence reads: CASSRIAGGSTDTQYF. The DNA for the CDR3 is TGTGCCAGCAGCCGTATAGCGGGGGGGAGCACAGATACGCAGTATTTT.

This sequence joins TRBV15 and TRBJ2-3, with 12 bases lining up with TRBD2. The V segment lost 7 bases and the J segment 3 bases; nucleotides outside the gene matches: 5. The CDR3 is 15 residues long. The V gene's germline CDR1 is LNHNV and CDR2 YYDKDF (reference sequence). CDR3 loop: CATKETSGGTDTQYF. CDR3 coding DNA: TGTGCCACCAAGGAGACTAGCGGGGGAACAGATACGCAGTATTTT. Using reference TRBV15 and TRBJ2-3 for the parts outside the CDR3, the full variable domain is DAMVIQNPRYQVTQFGKPVTLSCSQTLNHNVMYWYQQKSSQAPKLLFHYYDKDFNNEADTPDNFQSRRPNTSFCFLDIRSPGLGDTAMYLCATKETSGGTDTQYFGPGTRLTVL.

The genes are TRBV12-1 and TRBJ1-1; TRBD1 is taken as the D call from the table, unchecked against the DNA. TRBV12-1 corresponds to a pseudogene. This CDR3 contains 15 residues. The CDR3 DNA reads as TGTGCCAGCAGCTTCGACAGGGGCCCACACACTGAAGCTTTCTTT. Protein sequence: CASSFDRGPHTEAFF.

The chain links TRBV7-9 to TRBJ1-6; D is perhaps TRBD1 (6 bases). Looked up from germline, CDR1 is SEHNR and CDR2 is FQNEAQ (reference sequence). This CDR3 comprises 15 residues. The V end lost 1 base, the J end lost 10 bases, and 14 bases lay between the germline ends. The CDR3 nucleotides are TGTGCCAGCAGCTTAGAGGCAGGGGAGTGGTCACCCCTCCACTTT. Its translation: CASSLEAGEWSPLHF.

The gene calls are TRBV5-4 and TRBJ2-5, with D possibly TRBD2 on 6 matching bases. This CDR3 has 14 amino acids. From germline, CDR1 is SGHNT and CDR2 YYREEE (reference sequence). The V end was cut by 4 bases, the J end by 5 bases, with 15 bases between. CDR3 coding DNA: TGTGCCAGCAGCCCCGTTGCGGGGAAGGAGACCCAGTACTTC. This gives the protein CASSPVAGKETQYF. Together with reference TRBV5-4 and TRBJ2-5, the CDR3 gives the full variable domain: ETGVTQSPTHLIKTRGQQVTLRCSSQSGHNTVSWYQQALGQGPQFIFQYYREEENGRGNFPPRFSGLQFPNYSSELNVNALELDDSALYLCASSPVAGKETQYFGPGTRLLVL.

The rearrangement uses TRBV5-4 and TRBJ2-3; 9 bases agree with TRBD1. CDR1 is SGHNT, CDR2 YYREEE, per germline (reference sequence). Trimming cost V 4 bases and J 0 bases; bases outside gene matches: 3. The CDR3 has 15 amino acids. The CDR3 spells CASSTTGGSTDTQYF. CDR3 sequence (DNA): TGTGCCAGCAGCACGACAGGGGGAAGCACAGATACGCAGTATTTT.

This clone was picked up one time. This CDR3 is CASSGQGAEAFF. The DNA of the CDR3 is TGCGCCAGCAGCGGACAGGGAGCTGAAGCTTTCTTT. V and J are TRBV5-1 and TRBJ1-1; 8 bases are a match to TRBD1. The CDR3 length is 12 residues. Germline CDR1 and CDR2: SGHRS and YFSETQ. The trim removed 4 bases at V and 6 bases at J, leaving 2 bases unmatched.

This clone is a singleton in its sample. The V and J genes are TRBV5-5 and TRBJ2-5; TRBD1 is a possible D gene (5 bases). The germline V gene has CDR1 SGHKS and CDR2 YYEKEE (reference sequence). V was pared by 7 bases and J by 4 bases, with 14 bases between. The CDR3 has 13 residues. CDR3 sequence (DNA): TGTGCCAGCTCACGGATGGGGCGAGAGACCCAGTACTTC. Residues: CASSRMGRETQYF.

This chain uses TRBV9 with TRBJ1-3; a possible D gene is TRBD1 (5 bases). This CDR3 comprises 16 residues. V was clipped by 2 bases and J by 3 bases, with 15 bases between them. Germline V gene lookup returns CDR1 SGDLS and CDR2 YYNGEE. The CDR3 DNA follows: TGTGCCAGCAGCGTTTCCGAGACAGTATTTGGAAACACCATATATTTT. It specifies CASSVSETVFGNTIYF. Based on the CDR3 plus reference TRBV9 and TRBJ1-3, the full variable domain is DSGVTQTPKHLITATGQRVTLRCSPRSGDLSVYWYQQSLDQGLQFLIQYYNGEERAKGNILERFSAQQFPDLHSELNLSSLELGDSALYFCASSVSETVFGNTIYFGEGSWLTVV.

This clone has just a few counts. This sequence joins TRBV7-8 and TRBJ1-5; 10 nucleotides agree with TRBD1. The CDR3 contains 15 residues. The junction had 5 bases not matched to a gene; V was cut back by 5 bases and J by 4 bases. CDR1 SGHVS and CDR2 FQNEAQ come from the germline V gene. CDR3 sequence reads: CASSLDRGRNQPQHF. The DNA for the CDR3 is TGTGCCAGCAGCCTAGACAGGGGGCGTAATCAGCCCCAGCATTTT.